These 5 T cell receptor beta chains originate from one sample sequenced in a study of a mutant IDH1 vaccine in newly diagnosed glioma. Produced via immunoSEQ multiplex PCR; TCRdb's table is partial and in-frame only. Of fewer than 35,000 clones in the sample, approximately 80% were seen once. The antigens for these receptors are not known. Time point given: week 35, safety follow-up. The study gave 300 ug of mutant IDH1 20-mer peptide per vaccine dose, with topical imiquimod. Specimen: PBMCs, collected from a glioma patient whose treatment included an IDH1 peptide vaccine. Receptor source: a man aged 25 to 40 with glioma.

In DNA, the CDR3 is TGCGCCAGCAGCTTGGCCGAGGGGCTAGCGGCAGATACGCAGTATTTT. Translating gives CASSLAEGLAADTQYF. The chain recombines TRBV5-1 with TRBJ2-3; 7 bases map to TRBD2. The trim removed 0 bases at V and 4 bases at J, leaving 8 bases unmatched. This CDR3 has 16 residues. Germline CDR1 reads SGHRS; CDR2 reads YFSETQ.

The J gene is TRBJ2-1, the V gene TRBV29-1; 14 nucleotides match TRBD2. Germline V CDR1 and CDR2: SQVTM, ANQGSEA. Losses at the gene ends were 6 bases for V and 4 bases for J; bases not matched to a gene: 8. There are 16 residues in the CDR3. The CDR3 is CSVVPGLAGAYNEQFF. DNA for the CDR3: TGCAGCGTCGTACCGGGACTAGCGGGAGCTTACAATGAGCAGTTCTTC.

The chain carries TRBV25-1 and TRBJ2-1; 10 bases agree with TRBD2. The CDR3 is made up of 15 amino acids. The V gene end was trimmed by 10 bases and the J gene end by 7 bases; junction bases not matched to a gene: 13. Germline V lookup: CDR1 MGHDK, CDR2 SYGVNS. The CDR3 protein is CANTLPSGSGNEQFF. The CDR3 coding sequence is TGTGCCAACACCCTTCCTAGCGGGAGCGGTAATGAGCAGTTCTTC. The full variable domain, with the rest looked up from reference TRBV25-1 and TRBJ2-1, is EADIYQTPRYLVIGTGKKITLECSQTMGHDKMYWYQQDPGMELHLIHYSYGVNSTEKGDLSSESTVSRIRTEHFPLTLESARPSHTSQYLCANTLPSGSGNEQFFGPGTRLTVL.

The CDR3 reads CASSLDPAAGNTIYF. The CDR3 DNA reads TGCGCCAGCAGCCTCGACCCAGCAGCTGGAAACACCATATATTTT. The chain couples TRBV5-1 to TRBJ1-3, with no clear D. The germline V gene encodes CDR1 SGHRS and CDR2 YFSETQ. V lost 4 bases, J lost 2 bases, and 13 bases lay in between. This CDR3 is built from 15 residues.

This clone appeared once. The chain recombines TRBV27 with TRBJ1-5; D is perhaps TRBD1 (5 bases). Germline CDR1 MNHEY, CDR2 SMNVEV (reference sequence). V was clipped by 2 bases and J by 4 bases, with 6 bases between them. The CDR3 consists of 13 residues. CDR3 in amino acids: CASSLRGNQPQHF. CDR3 coding DNA: TGTGCCAGCAGTTTAAGGGGAAATCAGCCCCAGCATTTT.